The clone carrying this TCR beta chain was observed a handful of times. Its specificity is unknown. These data come from a study of human T cells and chemical hapten exposure. About the research overall: In the approximately 25-week study, patients were dosed weekly with diphenylcyclopropenone on the scalp throughout. The study traced per-sample TCR yield variation mainly to small differences in pooled library volumes. Regarding the study as a whole: No shift was seen in TCRs above 1 in 1000 frequency with DPC sensitization.

V was clipped by 5 bases and J by 2 bases, with 16 bases between them. The CDR3 runs to 14 residues. The germline gives CDR1 DFQATT, CDR2 SNEGSKA (reference sequence). Library construction involved attaching unique molecular identifiers to individual cDNA molecules, which allowed quantitative, reproducible TCR counting. TCRdb reprocessed the RACE reads via MiXCR and lists one record per CDR3 protein. This sample carries about 120,000 distinct CDR3 sequences, less than 15% of them seen once, and the ten largest clones take around 2.8%. As for time point: pre-sensitization, week 0. As to treatment: therapeutic diphenylcyclopropenone sensitization with weekly scalp DPC.

The sample here was whole blood, taken in connection with sensitization to the hapten diphenylcyclopropenone (DPC). This rearrangement joins TRBV20-1 to TRBJ2-7; tentatively, D is TRBD2 (6 bases). This clonotype originated in a woman between 18 and 30 years old with alopecia areata. Some clones in this sample may be carry-over from other donors' samples. The CDR3 sequence: CSAPAGSPPYEQYF. In nucleotides, the CDR3 is TGCAGTGCTCCGGCGGGGTCCCCTCCCTACGAGCAGTACTTC.